One sample yielded the 21 T cell receptor beta chains listed below, sequenced in a study of T cell changes during pregnancy in multiple sclerosis. This table comes from immunoSEQ multiplex PCR, and its TCRdb copy is limited to in-frame clones, with some not included. Of 50,000 to 60,000 clones in the sample, about 87% are singletons; the top ten hold roughly 0.54%. This sample comprised CD4+ T cells from peripheral blood mononuclear cells, obtained in the first trimester of pregnancy. These receptors all come from a female donor with multiple sclerosis, enrolled in a pregnancy study.

The gene calls are TRBV18 and TRBJ1-1, with D possibly matching TRBD1 (5 bases). CDR1 and CDR2 from the germline V gene are KGHSH and LQKENI. CDR3 length: 14 residues. Trimming stripped 5 bases from V and 5 bases from J, with 15 bases between. The CDR3 region is CASSSWEGRTEAFF. CDR3 in DNA: TGTGCCAGCTCATCTTGGGAGGGGCGTACTGAAGCTTTCTTT.

A note on this clone: One end of the junction varies from germline; a read error may be responsible. The chain is built from TRBV7-7 and TRBJ1-1; possible D gene TRBD1, 6 bases. Germline loops: CDR1 SSHAT, CDR2 FNYEAQ (reference sequence). The CDR3 covers 13 residues. Here the CDR3 reads CASSLGTNTEAFF. The DNA for the CDR3 is TGTGCTAGCAGCCTCGGGACAAACACTGAAGCTTTCTTT.

With respect to this clone: The DNA is omitted, as the CDR3 cannot be located on it reliably, and the CDR3 follows TCRdb's listing. CDR3 region: CASTSGLEQFF. The chain has TRBV19 and TRBJ2-1; the tabulated D call, TRBD2, remains unverified against the DNA. Inclusive of both ends, the CDR3 amounts to 11 amino acids. Looked up from germline, CDR1 is LNHDA and CDR2 is SQIVND (reference sequence).

The CDR3 reads CASSPQVGGEPQHF. CDR3 nucleotide sequence: TGCGCCAGCAGCCCTCAGGTGGGCGGGGAGCCCCAGCATTTT. This rearrangement joins TRBV5-1 to TRBJ1-5; no clear D gene. Germline V gives CDR1 SGHRS, CDR2 YFSETQ. This CDR3 has 14 amino acids. Trimming cost V 4 bases and J 8 bases, with 16 bases left between them.

The J gene is TRBJ1-1, the V gene TRBV6-6; 8 positions agree with TRBD1. CDR1 and CDR2 from the germline V gene are MNHNY and SVGAGI (reference sequence). This CDR3 has 14 residues. Germline trimming cut 5 bases from V and 4 bases from J; bases unmatched to any gene: 6. The CDR3 loop is CASSDRGISTEAFF. The DNA of the CDR3 is TGTGCCAGCAGTGACAGGGGAATAAGCACTGAAGCTTTCTTT.

The gene calls are TRBV7-3 and TRBJ1-1, with TRBD1 as a possible D gene (6 bases). V dropped 1 base and J dropped 4 bases, with 10 bases sitting between them. CDR1 and CDR2 (germline): SGHTA, FQGTGA. The CDR3 has 14 residues. Here the CDR3 DNA reads TGTGCCAGCAGCTTAAGGCAGGGGACCACTGAAGCTTTCTTT. It specifies CASSLRQGTTEAFF.

This chain links TRBV19 with TRBJ1-1, with D tentatively TRBD1 (6 bases). Germline V gene lookup returns CDR1 LNHDA and CDR2 SQIVND (reference sequence). This CDR3 is built from 16 residues. The V and J ends lost 10 bases and 0 bases respectively, with 21 bases between them. CDR3 residues: CATPPFGDTMNTEAFF. CDR3 DNA sequence: TGTGCCACCCCGCCCTTTGGGGACACCATGAACACTGAAGCTTTCTTT.

The CDR3 sequence: CASSISGQPNTEAFF. The DNA for the CDR3 is TGTGCCAGTAGTATCTCGGGACAGCCGAACACTGAAGCTTTCTTT. This sequence joins TRBV19 and TRBJ1-1; the match to TRBD1 covers 7 bases. CDR1 LNHDA and CDR2 SQIVND come from the germline V gene (reference sequence). This CDR3 contains 15 residues. With V trimmed by 3 bases and J by 1 base, 5 bases remained unmatched.

The DNA of the CDR3 is TGTGCCAGCAGCTTAGAACAGCATAATTCACCCCTCCACTTT. Translating gives CASSLEQHNSPLHF. J is TRBJ1-6 and V is TRBV7-9; D gene uncertain. With 1 base removed from V and 5 bases from J, the gap between germline ends came to 6 bases. The CDR3 runs to 14 residues. Germline V gene data show CDR1 as SEHNR and CDR2 as FQNEAQ (reference sequence).

The V gene is TRBV11-1, the J gene TRBJ2-3; D is uncertain. Trimming left V 4 bases short and J 5 bases short, with 7 bases between. The CDR3 has 12 amino acids. Germline CDR1 is SGHAT and CDR2 is FQDESV (reference sequence). For the CDR3, the DNA is TGTGCCAGCAGCTCTAGACTAGATACGCAGTATTTT. Translation gives CASSSRLDTQYF. Variable domain in full (rest from reference TRBV11-1 and TRBJ2-3): EAEVAQSPRYKITEKSQAVAFWCDPISGHATLYWYRQILGQGPELLVQFQDESVVDDSQLPKDRFSAERLKGVDSTLKIQPAELGDSAMYLCASSSRLDTQYFGPGTRLTVL.

This chain connects TRBV19 to TRBJ2-4, with D perhaps matching TRBD2 (6 bases). The CDR3 runs 15 residues. Per germline, CDR1 LNHDA and CDR2 SQIVND (reference sequence). The V end was cut by 5 bases, the J end by 3 bases, with 14 bases between. The CDR3 loop reads CASSSAGPYKNIQYF. CDR3 bases: TGTGCCAGTAGTTCTGCGGGGCCCTACAAAAACATTCAGTACTTC.

The chain has TRBV5-8 and TRBJ2-5; perhaps TRBD2 as D (7 bases). Trimming removed 5 bases from V and 1 base from J, with 9 bases in between. Germline assignment: CDR1 SGHTS and CDR2 YDEGEE. This CDR3 spans 13 amino acids. In DNA, the CDR3 is TGTGCCAGCAGAGGGGGGGTCCAAGAGACCCAGTACTTC. Amino acid sequence: CASRGGVQETQYF.

This clone was seen a single time. V usage is TRBV28 and J usage is TRBJ2-4; D is undetermined. The CDR3 runs to 14 residues. Per the germline V gene, CDR1 is MDHEN and CDR2 is SYDVKM. V lost 3 bases, J lost 0 bases, and 6 bases lay in between. CDR3 sequence (DNA): TGTGCCAGCAGTTTCTCCCTAGCCAAAAACATTCAGTACTTC. Translated, it gives CASSFSLAKNIQYF.

This chain links TRBV6-1 with TRBJ1-1; 10 bases are shared with TRBD1. This CDR3 spans 15 amino acids. The germline gives CDR1 MNHNS, CDR2 SASEGT. Trimming at V came to 3 bases and at J to 5 bases, leaving 6 bases not matched to a gene. CDR3: CASSDGTGDVTEAFF. The CDR3 DNA reads as TGTGCCAGCAGTGATGGGACAGGGGATGTGACTGAAGCTTTCTTT.

This chain joins TRBV6-6 and TRBJ2-1; TRBD1 is a possible D gene (5 bases). CDR3 size: 13 residues. The germline V and J ends were trimmed by 6 bases and 4 bases, with 10 bases remaining between them. Looked up from germline, CDR1 is MNHNY and CDR2 is SVGAGI (reference sequence). CDR3 protein: CASRSDIYNEQFF. Here the CDR3 DNA reads TGTGCCAGCAGATCGGACATTTACAATGAGCAGTTCTTC.

The V gene is TRBV9, the J gene TRBJ2-3; D unresolved. Germline V gene lookup returns CDR1 SGDLS and CDR2 YYNGEE. V lost 1 base, J lost 1 base, and 16 bases lay in between. The CDR3 runs 17 residues. The DNA for the CDR3 is TGTGCCAGCAGCGTATCGGCTGCCGGTCGGGGCACAGATACGCAGTATTTT. This gives the protein CASSVSAAGRGTDTQYF.

The chain links TRBV7-9 to TRBJ2-2, with 10 bases that match TRBD1. V lost 5 bases and J lost 6; bases outside the gene matches: 9. CDR3 size: 16 residues. In germline, CDR1 is SEHNR, CDR2 FQNEAQ (reference sequence). Written as DNA, the CDR3 is TGTGCCAGCAGCCCCGGGACAGGGGTGATCGCCGGGGAGCTGTTTTTT. Its translation: CASSPGTGVIAGELFF.

The chain carries TRBV5-6 and TRBJ1-1, with D possibly being TRBD1 (5 bases). The CDR3 loop spans 14 amino acids. Trimming stripped 0 bases from V and 3 bases from J, with 9 bases between. CDR1 is SGHDT and CDR2 is YYEEEE in the germline V gene. CDR3 protein: CASSLVGGDTEAFF. The CDR3 bases are TGTGCCAGCAGCTTGGTGGGGGGGGACACTGAAGCTTTCTTT. Variable domain in full (rest from reference TRBV5-6 and TRBJ1-1): DAGVTQSPTHLIKTRGQQVTLRCSPKSGHDTVSWYQQALGQGPQFIFQYYEEEERQRGNFPDRFSGHQFPNYSSELNVNALLLGDSALYLCASSLVGGDTEAFFGQGTRLTVV.

The rearrangement joins TRBV10-2 to TRBJ2-1, with 13 bases matching TRBD2. CDR1 and CDR2 (germline): WSHSY, SAAADI. The V and J ends lost 6 bases and 10 bases, in that order; junction bases with no gene match: 9. The CDR3 contains 15 residues. As DNA, the CDR3 is TGCGCCAGCAGCCAAAGACTAGCGGGAGGCAACGAGCAGTTCTTC. Translation: CASSQRLAGGNEQFF.

The rearrangement joins TRBV12-5 to TRBJ2-5; D is unresolved. V lost 1 base and J 4 bases, leaving 10 bases between the germline ends. The CDR3 sequence is 14 residues long. Germline CDR1 reads LGHNT; CDR2 reads FRNRAP. CDR3 protein: CASGLGEVGETQYF. For the CDR3, the DNA is TGTGCTAGTGGTTTGGGCGAGGTGGGAGAGACCCAGTACTTC.

The chain has TRBV30 and TRBJ2-2, with 7 bases matching TRBD1. CDR1 GTSNPN and CDR2 SVGIG come from the germline V gene (reference sequence). V trimming: 0 bases; J trimming: 0 bases; junction bases outside the gene matches: 7. This CDR3 has 17 amino acids. The CDR3, as DNA: TGTGCCTGGAGTGTGGACAGGACCAACACGAACACCGGGGAGCTGTTTTTT. Translated, it gives CAWSVDRTNTNTGELFF.